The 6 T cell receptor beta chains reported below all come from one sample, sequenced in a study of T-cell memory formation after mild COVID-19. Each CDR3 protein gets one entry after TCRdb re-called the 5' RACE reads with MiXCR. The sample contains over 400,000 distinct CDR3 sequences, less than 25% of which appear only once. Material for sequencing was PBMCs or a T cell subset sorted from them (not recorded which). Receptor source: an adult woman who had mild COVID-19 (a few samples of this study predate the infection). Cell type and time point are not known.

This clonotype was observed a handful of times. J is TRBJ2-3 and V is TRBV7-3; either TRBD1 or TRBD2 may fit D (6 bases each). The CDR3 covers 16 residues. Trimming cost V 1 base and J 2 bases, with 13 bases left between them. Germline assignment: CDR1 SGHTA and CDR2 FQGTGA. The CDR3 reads CASSLIGGPDTDTQYF. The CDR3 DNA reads TGTGCCAGCAGCTTAATAGGGGGGCCGGACACAGATACGCAGTATTTT.

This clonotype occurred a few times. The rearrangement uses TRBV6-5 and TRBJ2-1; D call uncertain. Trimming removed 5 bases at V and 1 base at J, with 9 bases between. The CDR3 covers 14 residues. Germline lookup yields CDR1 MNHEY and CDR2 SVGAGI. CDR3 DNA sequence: TGTGCCAGCAGTGCAGTCCCATCCTACAATGAGCAGTTCTTC. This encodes CASSAVPSYNEQFF.

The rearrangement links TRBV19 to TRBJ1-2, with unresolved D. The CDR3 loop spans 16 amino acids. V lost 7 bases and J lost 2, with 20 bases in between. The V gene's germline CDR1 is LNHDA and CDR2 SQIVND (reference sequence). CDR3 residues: CASTTKSDEANYGYTF. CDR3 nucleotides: TGTGCCAGTACAACCAAGAGCGACGAGGCCAACTATGGCTACACCTTC. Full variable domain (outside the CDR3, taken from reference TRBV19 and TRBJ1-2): DGGITQSPKYLFRKEGQNVTLSCEQNLNHDAMYWYRQDPGQGLRLIYYSQIVNDFQKGDIAEGYSVSREKKESFPLTVTSAQKNPTAFYLCASTTKSDEANYGYTFGSGTRLTVV.

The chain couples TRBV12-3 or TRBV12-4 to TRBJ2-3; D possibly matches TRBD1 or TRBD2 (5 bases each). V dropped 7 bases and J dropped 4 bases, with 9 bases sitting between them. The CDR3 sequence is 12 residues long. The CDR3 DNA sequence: TGTGCCAGCACAGGGAGCGCAGATACGCAGTATTTT. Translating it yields CASTGSADTQYF.

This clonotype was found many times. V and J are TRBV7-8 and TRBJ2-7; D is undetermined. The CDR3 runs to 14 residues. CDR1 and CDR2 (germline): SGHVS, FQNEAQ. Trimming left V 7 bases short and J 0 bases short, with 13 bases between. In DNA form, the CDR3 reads TGTGCCAGCATCCGGACGGCGAGCTCCTACGAGCAGTACTTC. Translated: CASIRTASSYEQYF. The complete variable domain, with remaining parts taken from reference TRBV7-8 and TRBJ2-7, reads GAGVSQSPRYKVAKRGQDVALRCDPISGHVSLFWYQQALGQGPEFLTYFQNEAQLDKSGLPSDRFFAERPEGSVSTLKIQRTQQEDSAVYLCASIRTASSYEQYFGPGTRLTVT.

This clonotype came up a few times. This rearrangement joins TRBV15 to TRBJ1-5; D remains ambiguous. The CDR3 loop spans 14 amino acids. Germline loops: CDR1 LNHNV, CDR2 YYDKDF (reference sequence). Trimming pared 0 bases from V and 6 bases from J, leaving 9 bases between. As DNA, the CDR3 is TGTGCCACCAGCAGAGATGACGGGTTTCAGCCCCAGCATTTT. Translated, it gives CATSRDDGFQPQHF. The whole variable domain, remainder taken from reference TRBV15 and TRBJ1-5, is DAMVIQNPRYQVTQFGKPVTLSCSQTLNHNVMYWYQQKSSQAPKLLFHYYDKDFNNEADTPDNFQSRRPNTSFCFLDIRSPGLGDTAMYLCATSRDDGFQPQHFGDGTRLSIL.